This paragraph reports one T cell receptor beta chain. What it binds is unknown. Both 60 Vbeta primers and 13 Jbeta primers went into the PCR. The table came from immunoSEQ multiplex PCR; TCRdb's copy has only in-frame clones and leaves some out. The sample has 65,000 to 90,000 clones; around 72% are singletons. The record originates from a study of cytomegalovirus exposure and HLA in healthy donors. The study's findings and limits: Some V segments (TRBV6-2 and TRBV6-3 among them) were excluded as indistinguishable. Cytomegalovirus association was listed for around 180 TCR beta chains. Trimming of TCR beta V- and J-genes showed a link, identified in a later analysis, to a missense DCLRE1C variant.

Healthy bone marrow donors made up the donor group. V lost 2 bases and J lost 3; bases outside the gene matches: 4. Germline CDR1 is SGHRS and CDR2 is YFSETQ. CDR3 size: 15 residues. The sequence derives from a woman aged 40 to 50 in good health and CMV-seropositive. Material: PBMCs. The chain links TRBV5-1 to TRBJ2-5; 10 positions match TRBD2. The chain's CDR3 is CASSFDSGGEETQYF. The CDR3 DNA reads TGCGCCAGCAGCTTTGACAGCGGGGGGGAAGAGACCCAGTACTTC.